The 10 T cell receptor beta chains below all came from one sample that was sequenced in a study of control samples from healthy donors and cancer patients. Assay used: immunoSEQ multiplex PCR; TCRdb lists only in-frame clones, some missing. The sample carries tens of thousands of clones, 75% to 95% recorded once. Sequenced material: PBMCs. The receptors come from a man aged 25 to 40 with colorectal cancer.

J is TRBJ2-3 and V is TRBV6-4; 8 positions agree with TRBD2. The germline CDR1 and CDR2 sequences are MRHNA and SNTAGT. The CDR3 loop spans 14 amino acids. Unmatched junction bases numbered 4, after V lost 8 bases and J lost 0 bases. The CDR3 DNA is TGTGCCAGCGGTTTAGCGGGGAGCACAGATACGCAGTATTTT. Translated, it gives CASGLAGSTDTQYF.

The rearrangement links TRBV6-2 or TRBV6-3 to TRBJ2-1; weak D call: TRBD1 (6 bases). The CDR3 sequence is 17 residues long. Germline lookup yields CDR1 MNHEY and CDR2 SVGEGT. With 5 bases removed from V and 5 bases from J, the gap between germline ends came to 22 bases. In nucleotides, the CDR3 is TGTGCCAGCAGTCGGCCAACGGGCGCAGGGGTACACAATGAGCAGTTCTTC. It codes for CASSRPTGAGVHNEQFF.

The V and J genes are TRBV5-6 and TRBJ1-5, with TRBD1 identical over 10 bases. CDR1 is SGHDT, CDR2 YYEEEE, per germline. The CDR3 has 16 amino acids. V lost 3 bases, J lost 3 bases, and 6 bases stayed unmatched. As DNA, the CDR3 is TGTGCCAGCAGCTCCGGGACAGGGGTGTCCAATCAGCCCCAGCATTTT. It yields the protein CASSSGTGVSNQPQHF.

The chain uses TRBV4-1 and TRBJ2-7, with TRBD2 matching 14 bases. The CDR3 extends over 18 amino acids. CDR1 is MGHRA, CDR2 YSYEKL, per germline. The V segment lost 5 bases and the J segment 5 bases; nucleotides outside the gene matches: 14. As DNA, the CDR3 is TGCGCCAGCAGCGGCGGACTAGCGGGGGGCCGGGCCCGCGACGAGCAGTACTTC. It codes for CASSGGLAGGRARDEQYF.

CDR3 coding DNA: TGTGCCAGCAGCTTCCGACAGGGAACCACCGGGGAGCTGTTTTTT. It specifies CASSFRQGTTGELFF. The chain joins TRBV11-2 to TRBJ2-2, with 7 bases fitting TRBD1. Germline-derived CDR1 and CDR2 are SGHAT and FQNNGV. Losses at the gene ends were 3 bases for V and 4 bases for J; bases not matched to a gene: 5. The CDR3 has 15 residues.

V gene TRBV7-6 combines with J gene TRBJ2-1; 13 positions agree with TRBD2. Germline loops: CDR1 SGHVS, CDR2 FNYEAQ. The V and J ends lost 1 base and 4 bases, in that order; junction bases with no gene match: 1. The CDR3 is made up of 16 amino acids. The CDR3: CASSLGTSGGYNEQFF. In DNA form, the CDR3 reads TGTGCCAGCAGCTTAGGGACTAGCGGGGGATACAATGAGCAGTTCTTC.

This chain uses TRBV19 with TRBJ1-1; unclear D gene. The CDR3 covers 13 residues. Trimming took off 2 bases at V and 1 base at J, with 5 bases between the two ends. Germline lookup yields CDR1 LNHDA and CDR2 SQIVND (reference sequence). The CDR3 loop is CASSISRNTEAFF. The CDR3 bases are TGTGCCAGTAGTATATCGAGGAACACTGAAGCTTTCTTT. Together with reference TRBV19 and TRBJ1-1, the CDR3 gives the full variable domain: DGGITQSPKYLFRKEGQNVTLSCEQNLNHDAMYWYRQDPGQGLRLIYYSQIVNDFQKGDIAEGYSVSREKKESFPLTVTSAQKNPTAFYLCASSISRNTEAFFGQGTRLTVV.

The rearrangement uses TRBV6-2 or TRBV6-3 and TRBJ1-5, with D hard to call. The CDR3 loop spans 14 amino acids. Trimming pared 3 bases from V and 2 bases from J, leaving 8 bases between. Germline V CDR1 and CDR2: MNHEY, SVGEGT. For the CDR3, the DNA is TGTGCCAGCAGTTATGGACCAGGCAATCAGCCCCAGCATTTT. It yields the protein CASSYGPGNQPQHF.

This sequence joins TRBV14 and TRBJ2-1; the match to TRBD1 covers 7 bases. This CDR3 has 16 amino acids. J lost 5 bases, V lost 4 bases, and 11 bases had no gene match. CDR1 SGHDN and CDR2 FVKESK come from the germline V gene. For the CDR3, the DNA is TGTGCCAGCAGCCCGGAAGTTGACAGGGTAAACAATGAGCAGTTCTTC. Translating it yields CASSPEVDRVNNEQFF.

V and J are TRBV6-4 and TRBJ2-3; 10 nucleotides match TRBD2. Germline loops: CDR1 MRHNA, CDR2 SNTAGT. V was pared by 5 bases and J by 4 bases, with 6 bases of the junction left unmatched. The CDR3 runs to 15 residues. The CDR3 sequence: CASSIKAGGPDTQYF. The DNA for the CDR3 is TGTGCCAGCAGTATAAAAGCGGGGGGGCCAGATACGCAGTATTTT.